The entry that follows covers one T cell receptor beta chain sequence. This clone appeared a few times. Its antigen specificity is not known. Base qualities are not at hand, and no much larger clone is one base apart. V lost 3 bases and J lost 5 bases, and the count of bases not matched to a germline gene is 3. The CDR3 holds 14 amino acids from the cysteine to the phenylalanine. The DNA shown is the 42-base CDR3, in frame from base 1. The germline V gene gives CDR1 as SGHRS and CDR2 as YFSETQ. Repertoires were sampled multiple times during chemoradiotherapy, which allowed clonal expansion in the tumor microenvironment to be followed. The sample is drawn from a study of chemoradiotherapy in HPV16-positive cancers (dated by TCRdb to between 2022 and 2023). Some background on the complete study: Candidate HPV-specific T-cell clones and common TCR motifs were defined by functional T-cell assays performed on cells from two HPV16-positive patients. The study asked whether T-cell immunity against the HPV oncoproteins E6 and E7 changes during chemoradiotherapy and whether it affects survival. TCR repertoires from roughly 93 patients with HPV-related cancers were then used to track the candidate HPV-specific TCRs and motifs. The research as a whole found: In HPV16-positive patients, expansion of HPV-responsive T cells during chemoradiotherapy was associated with improved recurrence-free survival. Expansion of candidate HPV-specific clones and E7-related TCR motifs was observed in the tumor microenvironment during treatment, whereas no such expansion was observed for non-HPV-specific T cells. The functional definition of HPV-specific T cells was derived from only a couple of HPV16-positive patients, and the survival association was reported for HPV16-positive patients.

The library was obtained by the immunoSEQ multiplex PCR assay. The source is immuneACCESS, and TCRdb retained only in-frame sequences with V and J called. Part of the clones is not carried over; for the studies checked, unresolved V genes explain less than half of this, and the remainder is unexplained. The sample yields 9,500 to 15,000 clones; 60% to 80% were counted once. The ten largest account for 0.75% to 1% of the sample. This chain is built from TRBV5-1 and TRBJ1-2; TRBD1 agrees with 11 junctional bases. The sequence was collected from a human donor with HPV-associated anogenital cancer. This material was acquired from a patient who underwent chemoradiotherapy. CDR3 reads: CASSWTGGAYGYTF. Read as DNA, the sequence is TGCGCCAGCAGCTGGACAGGGGGCGCTTATGGCTACACCTTC.